The 22 T cell receptor beta chains in this list originate from one sample, sequenced in a study of T cells after yellow fever vaccination. TCRdb re-called the 5' RACE reads with MiXCR, one entry per CDR3 protein. Of some 300,000 distinct CDR3 sequences in the sample, about 11% were seen once. The sequencing here drew on CD4+ T cells sorted from PBMCs, taken 45 days after the yellow fever booster vaccination. The source of these receptors is a man aged 18 to 30 who received the YFV17D yellow fever vaccine.

V gene TRBV10-3 combines with J gene TRBJ2-2, with D perhaps matching TRBD1 (5 bases). Germline V gene lookup returns CDR1 ENHRY and CDR2 SYGVKD. Trimming left V 8 bases short and J 4 bases short, with 11 bases between. The CDR3 runs 13 residues. CDR3 sequence: CAIGQGATGELFF. The CDR3 bases are TGTGCCATCGGCCAGGGTGCCACCGGGGAGCTGTTTTTT.

The chain joins TRBV7-9 to TRBJ2-2; 11 bases fit TRBD2. J gave up 0 bases and V 5 bases, and 5 bases lay outside the gene matches. The CDR3 runs to 17 residues. The germline V gene has CDR1 SEHNR and CDR2 FQNEAQ (reference sequence). The DNA of the CDR3 is TGTGCCAGCAGCGTTCCTAGCGGGGGGTCGAACACCGGGGAGCTGTTTTTT. It specifies CASSVPSGGSNTGELFF.

Many counts were recorded for this clonotype. V gene TRBV3-1 combines with J gene TRBJ1-5, with a possible D match to TRBD1 (5 bases). The CDR3 runs to 14 residues. V was pared by 3 bases and J by 7 bases, with 13 bases between. Germline CDR1 and CDR2: LGHDT and YNNKEL (reference sequence). The CDR3 here is CASSHASGRQPQHF. The CDR3 coding sequence is TGTGCCAGCAGCCACGCCTCAGGGCGGCAGCCCCAGCATTTT.

This clonotype was counted a few times. The CDR3 spells CASSPSTTEAFF. The CDR3 nucleotides read TGTGCCAGCTCACCGTCGACGACTGAAGCTTTCTTT. The chain carries TRBV18 and TRBJ1-1, with no clear D. Per the germline V gene, CDR1 is KGHSH and CDR2 is LQKENI. The CDR3 has 12 amino acids. Trimming pared 3 bases from V and 5 bases from J, leaving 7 bases between.

This rearrangement joins TRBV6-5 to TRBJ2-4; TRBD2 matches at 8 bases. Germline V gives CDR1 MNHEY, CDR2 SVGAGI. With V trimmed by 2 bases and J by 0 bases, 6 bases remained unmatched. The CDR3 sequence is 17 residues long. The CDR3, as DNA: TGTGCCAGCAGTTACGCGGGGGGCCCTCTAGCCAAAAACATTCAGTACTTC. As protein: CASSYAGGPLAKNIQYF.

The sample holds a few counts of this clonotype. CDR3 bases: TGTGCCAGCAGCCCTCGCCTCTCTAGCGGGGGGGAAAATGAGCAGTTCTTC. Protein sequence: CASSPRLSSGGENEQFF. The V call is TRBV11-2, the J call TRBJ2-1, with 12 bases lining up with TRBD2. The CDR3 sequence is 17 residues long. The germline V gene encodes CDR1 SGHAT and CDR2 FQNNGV. With V trimmed by 5 bases and J by 7 bases, 12 bases remained unmatched.

This chain joins TRBV12-3 or TRBV12-4 and TRBJ2-3; tentatively, D is TRBD1 or TRBD2 (5 bases each). The CDR3 spans 14 residues. The V gene lost 5 bases and the J gene lost 0 bases, with 9 bases spanning the gap. The CDR3: CASSRGRSTDTQYF. The CDR3 DNA reads TGTGCCAGCAGTCGGGGCAGGAGCACAGATACGCAGTATTTT.

The table lists this clonotype with a few counts. This rearrangement joins TRBV5-1 to TRBJ1-2; D ambiguous. V dropped 0 bases and J dropped 8 bases, with 8 bases sitting between them. This CDR3 is built from 12 residues. Germline V gene lookup returns CDR1 SGHRS and CDR2 YFSETQ. The CDR3: CASSLAGGGYTF. DNA of the CDR3: TGCGCCAGCAGCTTGGCAGGTGGAGGCTACACCTTC.

CDR3 loop: CASSQLEGGVEQFF. DNA of the CDR3: TGCGCCAGCAGCCAACTAGAGGGGGGGGTTGAGCAGTTCTTC. This chain uses TRBV4-3 with TRBJ2-1, with D possibly being TRBD2 (7 bases). Germline CDR1 reads LGHNA; CDR2 reads YSLEER. Trimming cost V 2 bases and J 9 bases, with 14 bases left between them. The CDR3 extends over 14 amino acids.

The chain combines TRBV7-9 with TRBJ2-7, with 8 bases lining up with TRBD2. Trimming removed 1 base from V and 5 bases from J; junction bases left unmatched: 10. The CDR3 spans 16 residues. In germline, CDR1 is SEHNR, CDR2 FQNEAQ (reference sequence). CDR3: CASSLGPGSGGNEQYF. The CDR3 DNA reads TGTGCCAGCAGCTTAGGCCCGGGTTCGGGGGGGAACGAGCAGTACTTC. Full variable domain (outside the CDR3, taken from reference TRBV7-9 and TRBJ2-7): DTGVSQNPRHKITKRGQNVTFRCDPISEHNRLYWYRQTLGQGPEFLTYFQNEAQLEKSRLLSDRFSAERPKGSFSTLEIQRTEQGDSAMYLCASSLGPGSGGNEQYFGPGTRLTVT.

The chain joins TRBV7-2 to TRBJ1-4; D unresolved. Trimming shortened V by 6 bases and J by 7 bases, and 12 bases separated the two germline ends. There are 13 residues in the CDR3. Germline values: CDR1 SGHTA, CDR2 FQGNSA. The CDR3 loop reads CASRAITTEKLFF. CDR3 nucleotide sequence: TGTGCCAGCAGGGCGATTACGACTGAAAAACTGTTTTTT.

Ten or more counts support this clonotype. V gene TRBV24-1 combines with J gene TRBJ2-2; D perhaps matches TRBD1 (5 bases). CDR1 is KGHDR and CDR2 is SFDVKD in the germline V gene. This CDR3 comprises 14 residues. Trimming removed 0 bases from V and 4 bases from J, with 5 bases in between. CDR3 region: CATSDLQGTGELFF. DNA of the CDR3: TGTGCCACCAGTGATTTGCAGGGCACCGGGGAGCTGTTTTTT.

This chain links TRBV4-2 with TRBJ1-1; the D is unclear. This CDR3 has 13 residues. Germline CDR1 reads LGHNA; CDR2 reads YNFKEQ. V was clipped by 4 bases and J by 6 bases, with 12 bases between them. The CDR3 DNA reads TGTGCCAGCAGCCTAAGCCCCCAGGCTGAAGCTTTCTTT. Translation gives CASSLSPQAEAFF.

This clonotype has only a few counts. J is TRBJ1-1 and V is TRBV27, with no clear D. V was trimmed by 7 bases and J by 0 bases, leaving 3 bases between them. In germline, CDR1 is MNHEY, CDR2 SMNVEV (reference sequence). The CDR3 has 11 amino acids. For the CDR3, the DNA is TGTGCCAGCATTATGAACACTGAAGCTTTCTTT. As protein: CASIMNTEAFF.

In its sample, this clonotype was seen a few times. V usage is TRBV7-2 and J usage is TRBJ2-2; a possible D gene is TRBD2 (5 bases). Trimming left V 0 bases short and J 7 bases short, with 9 bases between. The CDR3 has 14 residues. CDR1 SGHTA and CDR2 FQGNSA come from the germline V gene. As DNA, the CDR3 is TGTGCCAGCAGCTTAGCCCCACTAGACGGGGAGCTGTTTTTT. This encodes CASSLAPLDGELFF.

This clonotype was detected ten times or more. This chain uses TRBV6-5 with TRBJ1-4; possible D gene TRBD1, 6 bases. This CDR3 contains 16 residues. With 5 bases removed from V and 0 bases from J, the gap between germline ends came to 13 bases. The germline CDR1 and CDR2 sequences are MNHEY and SVGAGI. The CDR3 region has the DNA TGTGCCAGCAGTACGCGGGGGGCTGCAACTAATGAAAAACTGTTTTTT. Translated, it gives CASSTRGAATNEKLFF.

This clonotype was observed a few times. The rearrangement links TRBV5-5 to TRBJ1-4; no firm D call. This CDR3 has 14 residues. The germline CDR1 and CDR2 sequences are SGHKS and YYEKEE (reference sequence). Trimming removed 3 bases at V and 6 bases at J, with 12 bases between. The CDR3 loop reads CASSWTYADEKLFF. For the CDR3, the DNA is TGTGCCAGCAGCTGGACTTACGCAGATGAAAAACTGTTTTTT.

This clonotype was detected a few times. The chain is built from TRBV20-1 and TRBJ2-2; D not certain. This CDR3 has 14 amino acids. The germline V gene has CDR1 DFQATT and CDR2 SNEGSKA (reference sequence). Between the trimmed V and J ends, which lost 6 bases and 6 bases, there was a span of 17 bases. CDR3 residues: CSALSHSAAGELFF. The CDR3 DNA follows: TGCAGTGCCCTATCCCACTCGGCGGCCGGGGAGCTGTTTTTT.

This clonotype turned up a few times. The chain uses TRBV27 and TRBJ1-1, with D possibly matching TRBD1 (6 bases). The V gene lost 2 bases and the J gene lost 0 bases, with 10 bases spanning the gap. The CDR3 is 15 amino acids. Germline values: CDR1 MNHEY, CDR2 SMNVEV (reference sequence). The CDR3 DNA is TGTGCCAGCAGTTTAAATCAGGGGATGAACACTGAAGCTTTCTTT. Translation gives CASSLNQGMNTEAFF.

This clonotype was seen a handful of times. This chain links TRBV5-4 with TRBJ1-6; the D is unclear. The V and J ends lost 3 bases and 9 bases respectively, with 16 bases between them. The CDR3 runs to 15 residues. Germline values: CDR1 SGHNT, CDR2 YYREEE (reference sequence). The CDR3 is CASSSRETNVSPLHF. CDR3 nucleotides: TGTGCCAGCAGCTCTCGGGAGACGAATGTTTCACCCCTCCACTTT.

This clonotype has at least ten counts. The rearrangement joins TRBV12-3 or TRBV12-4 to TRBJ1-2; possibly TRBD1 for D (6 bases). The CDR3 is made up of 16 amino acids. Trimming cost V 7 bases and J 4 bases, with 22 bases left between them. This CDR3 reads CASKRTGGVDGYGYTF. The CDR3 nucleotides are TGTGCCAGCAAGCGTACCGGGGGCGTGGATGGCTATGGCTACACCTTC.

This clonotype turned up a few times. The chain is built from TRBV20-1 and TRBJ1-2; D is undetermined. The CDR3 totals 12 residues. The germline gives CDR1 DFQATT, CDR2 SNEGSKA (reference sequence). Trimming took 3 bases from V and 3 from J, leaving 8 bases between them. The CDR3 reads CSASMDYYGYTF. As DNA, the CDR3 is TGCAGTGCTAGTATGGACTACTATGGCTACACCTTC.